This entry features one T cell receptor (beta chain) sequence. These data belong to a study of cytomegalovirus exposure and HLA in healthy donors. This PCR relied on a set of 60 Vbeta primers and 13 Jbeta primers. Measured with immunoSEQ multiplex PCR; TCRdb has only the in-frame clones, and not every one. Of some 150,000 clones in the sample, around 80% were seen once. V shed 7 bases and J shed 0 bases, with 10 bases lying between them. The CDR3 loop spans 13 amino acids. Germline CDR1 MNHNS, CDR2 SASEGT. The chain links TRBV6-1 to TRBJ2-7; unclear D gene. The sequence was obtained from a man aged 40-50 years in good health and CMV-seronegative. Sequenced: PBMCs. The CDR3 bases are TGTGCCAGCACGAGGATTTCCTCCTACGAGCAGTACTTC. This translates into CASTRISSYEQYF.